This TCR beta chain comes out of a study of cytomegalovirus exposure and HLA in healthy donors. TCRdb keeps only in-frame clones here, not all; method: immunoSEQ multiplex PCR. This sample has approximately 180,000 clones, with roughly 86% found just once. The CDR3 consists of 11 residues. Germline V gene data show CDR1 as SGHTA and CDR2 as FQGNSA. Trimming took 2 bases from V and 10 from J; bases not matched to a gene: 2. What was sequenced was PBMCs. The chain uses TRBV7-2 and TRBJ2-7; the match to TRBD1 covers 7 bases. The TCR originated in a man in his late teens or twenties in good health and CMV-seropositive. The CDR3 DNA sequence: TGTGCCAGCAGCTTATCAGGGGGACAGTACTTC. Its protein product is CASSLSGGQYF.